This T cell receptor (beta chain) was sequenced for a study of shared clonotypes between healthy human individuals. Study-wide background: A donor's plate count was three for CD4 naive and three for CD4 memory; CD8 naive had two and CD8 memory one. Regarding the study as a whole: For naive CD4 cells, around 5.1% of clonotypes were shared across a handful of donors.

Germline CDR1 is SNHLY and CDR2 is FYNNEI. The length of the CDR3 is 14 residues. Trimming shortened V by 6 bases and J by 3 bases, and 12 bases separated the two germline ends. TCRdb's copy holds only in-frame clones and misses some; the assay was immunoSEQ multiplex PCR. The sample has roughly 2 million clones, around 95% seen once. In regard to this clone: The antigen remains unidentified.

CD4+ cells yielded CD45RA+ naive and CD45RA-negative memory subsets. The specimen sequenced was naive CD4+ T cells sorted from blood. Subset denoted: CD45RA+ positively selected. This receptor was identified in a man younger than 35 in good health. The chain carries TRBV2 and TRBJ1-5; perhaps TRBD1 as D (5 bases). The CDR3 protein is CASSPDSYNQPQHF. DNA for the CDR3: TGTGCCAGCAGCCCCGACAGTTACAATCAGCCCCAGCATTTT.